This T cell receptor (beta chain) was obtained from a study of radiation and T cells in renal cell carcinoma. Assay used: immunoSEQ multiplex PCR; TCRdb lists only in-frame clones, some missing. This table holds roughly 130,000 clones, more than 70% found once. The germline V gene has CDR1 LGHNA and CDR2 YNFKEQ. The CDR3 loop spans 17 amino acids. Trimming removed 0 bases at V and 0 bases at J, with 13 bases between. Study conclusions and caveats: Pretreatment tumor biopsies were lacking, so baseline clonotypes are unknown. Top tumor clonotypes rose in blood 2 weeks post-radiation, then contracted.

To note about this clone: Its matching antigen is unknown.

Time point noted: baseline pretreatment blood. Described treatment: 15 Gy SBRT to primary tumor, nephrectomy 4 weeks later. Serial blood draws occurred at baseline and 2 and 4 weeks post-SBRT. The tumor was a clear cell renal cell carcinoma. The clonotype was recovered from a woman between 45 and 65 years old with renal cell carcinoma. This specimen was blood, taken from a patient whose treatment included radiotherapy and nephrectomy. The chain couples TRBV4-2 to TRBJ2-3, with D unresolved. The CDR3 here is CASSQDWSGSSTDTQYF. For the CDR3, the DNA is TGTGCCAGCAGCCAAGATTGGAGTGGATCTAGCACAGATACGCAGTATTTT.